The 13 T cell receptor beta chains below were found in one sample sequenced in a study of blood T cell repertoires in COVID-19. Sequencing used immunoSEQ multiplex PCR; TCRdb keeps in-frame clones, though not all of them. The sample includes approximately 300,000 clones, 80% to 90% of them seen just once. Sequenced material: peripheral blood. The source of these receptors is a man between 50 and 59 years old with active or convalescent COVID-19.

The V call is TRBV6-2 or TRBV6-3, the J call TRBJ1-5; 7 nucleotides align to TRBD1. Losses at the gene ends were 5 bases for V and 3 bases for J; bases not matched to a gene: 16. CDR3 size: 18 residues. Germline values: CDR1 MNHEY, CDR2 SVGEGT. CDR3 amino acids: CASSRRGFDREFNQPQHF. In DNA form, the CDR3 reads TGTGCCAGCAGTCGCCGGGGGTTTGACAGGGAGTTCAATCAGCCCCAGCATTTT.

In this sample, this clone turned up once. V usage is TRBV12-3 or TRBV12-4 and J usage is TRBJ1-1; D is ambiguous. This CDR3 has 12 amino acids. Trimming stripped 8 bases from V and 5 bases from J, with 12 bases between. This CDR3 reads CASRRERTEAFF. In DNA form, the CDR3 reads TGTGCCAGCCGGAGGGAGAGAACTGAAGCTTTCTTT.

This sequence joins TRBV4-3 and TRBJ1-5; D not certain. The CDR3 runs to 16 residues. V shed 1 base and J shed 4 bases, with 14 bases lying between them. Germline V gene data show CDR1 as LGHNA and CDR2 as YSLEER. CDR3 loop: CASSQGGPGFNQPQHF. CDR3 DNA: TGCGCCAGCAGCCAAGGAGGTCCCGGCTTTAATCAGCCCCAGCATTTT.

This chain links TRBV30 with TRBJ2-3; TRBD2 aligns across 7 bases. Germline-derived CDR1 and CDR2 are GTSNPN and SVGIG (reference sequence). J lost 0 bases, V lost 2 bases, and 5 bases had no gene match. The CDR3 sequence is 15 residues long. The CDR3 sequence: CAWSSSGASTDTQYF. The CDR3 region has the DNA TGTGCCTGGAGTTCTAGCGGAGCTAGCACAGATACGCAGTATTTT.

V usage is TRBV7-9 and J usage is TRBJ1-4, with D perhaps matching TRBD1 (5 bases). Trimming removed 8 bases at V and 7 bases at J, with 20 bases between. Germline V lookup: CDR1 SEHNR, CDR2 FQNEAQ (reference sequence). The CDR3 consists of 15 residues. CDR3 sequence reads: CASSRGGGVGEKLFF. CDR3 in DNA: TGTGCCAGCTCCCGCGGCGGGGGGGTAGGTGAAAAACTGTTTTTT.

J is TRBJ2-3 and V is TRBV6-6, with 7 bases fitting TRBD2. The CDR3 runs to 16 residues. Per germline, CDR1 MNHNY and CDR2 SVGAGI (reference sequence). The V gene end was trimmed by 5 bases and the J gene end by 4 bases; junction bases not matched to a gene: 12. CDR3 DNA: TGTGCCAGCAGTCCCCGGGACTACTCCATCGCAGATACGCAGTATTTT. This gives the protein CASSPRDYSIADTQYF.

This clone has just one count. V is TRBV7-9 and J is TRBJ2-2; D possibly corresponds to TRBD2 (6 bases). Trimming took off 3 bases at V and 5 bases at J, with 10 bases between the two ends. From germline, CDR1 is SEHNR and CDR2 FQNEAQ (reference sequence). The CDR3 is made up of 14 amino acids. The CDR3 DNA reads TGTGCCAGCAGCTTGGCAGGAGGGACCGGGGAGCTGTTTTTT. As protein: CASSLAGGTGELFF.

This sequence joins TRBV6-5 and TRBJ2-1; perhaps TRBD2 as D (5 bases). The CDR3 runs to 13 residues. V dropped 6 bases and J dropped 0 bases, with 6 bases sitting between them. Germline V CDR1 and CDR2: MNHEY, SVGAGI. DNA of the CDR3: TGTGCCAGCAGCCGGGACTCCTACAATGAGCAGTTCTTC. It yields the protein CASSRDSYNEQFF.

This clone has a single count. The rearrangement uses TRBV19 and TRBJ1-3, with unresolved D. Looked up from germline, CDR1 is LNHDA and CDR2 is SQIVND (reference sequence). Trimming pared 7 bases from V and 1 base from J, leaving 11 bases between. The CDR3 sequence is 14 residues long. The CDR3 DNA follows: TGTGCCAGTACCCCCCCAGATTCTGGAAACACCATATATTTT. This encodes CASTPPDSGNTIYF.

This chain uses TRBV5-1 with TRBJ2-7; 8 positions agree with TRBD1. V dropped 4 bases and J dropped 5; count of bases not matched to a gene: 8. CDR1 is SGHRS, CDR2 YFSETQ, per germline. The CDR3 spans 14 residues. CDR3 region: CASSPDRVSHEQYF. The DNA for the CDR3 is TGCGCCAGCAGCCCGGACAGGGTCAGCCACGAGCAGTACTTC. Full variable domain (rest looked up from reference TRBV5-1 and TRBJ2-7): KAGVTQTPRYLIKTRGQQVTLSCSPISGHRSVSWYQQTPGQGLQFLFEYFSETQRNKGNFPGRFSGRQFSNSRSEMNVSTLELGDSALYLCASSPDRVSHEQYFGPGTRLTVT.

V usage is TRBV5-1 and J usage is TRBJ2-6; 13 bases are shared with TRBD2. The CDR3 contains 17 residues. In germline, CDR1 is SGHRS, CDR2 YFSETQ. Trimming took 3 bases from V and 2 from J; bases not matched to a gene: 2. The CDR3, as DNA: TGCGCCAGCAGCTCAGGACTAGCGGGAGCTGGGGCCAACGTCCTGACTTTC. Translating it yields CASSSGLAGAGANVLTF.

The chain has TRBV9 and TRBJ2-1, with 14 positions matching TRBD2. The CDR3 is 19 residues long. V shed 0 bases, J shed 3 bases, and the junction held 8 bases outside the gene matches. Per the germline V gene, CDR1 is SGDLS and CDR2 is YYNGEE. The CDR3 DNA follows: TGTGCCAGCAGCGTAGCCGTCGGACTAGCGGGAGGACGCTACAATGAGCAGTTCTTC. Protein sequence: CASSVAVGLAGGRYNEQFF.

The rearrangement joins TRBV28 to TRBJ1-1; possible D gene TRBD1, 6 bases. CDR3 length: 17 amino acids. Germline CDR1 reads MDHEN; CDR2 reads SYDVKM. The V end lost 4 bases, the J end lost 0 bases, and 18 bases lay between the germline ends. The CDR3 DNA reads TGTGCCAGCAGTTGGCAACAGGGTAGAATCTTGAACACTGAAGCTTTCTTT. Translating gives CASSWQQGRILNTEAFF.